The clone carrying this T cell receptor beta chain was detected only once. Its target is not known. Only in-frame clones appear in the TCRdb table, and some are missing; sequencing was by immunoSEQ multiplex PCR. This sample has about 240,000 clones, with around nine tenths found just once. This entry comes from a study of cytomegalovirus exposure and HLA in healthy donors. This CDR3 is 16 amino acids long. Germline loops: CDR1 MNHEY, CDR2 SVGAGI. Trimming took 0 bases from V and 5 from J, leaving 16 bases between them. Findings of the study overall: Some public TCRs appeared in many individuals, while most sequences were rare. The tendency of first-cohort TCR clusters to co-occur in the 120 or so validation repertoires was the finding of a later analysis.

Source material: PBMCs. The genes are TRBV6-5 and TRBJ2-5; perhaps TRBD1 as D (6 bases). This clonotype was obtained from a man between 18 and 35 years old in good health and CMV-seronegative. CDR3: CASSYSTGWGSETQYF. The CDR3 nucleotides are TGTGCCAGCAGTTACTCGACAGGTTGGGGTTCGGAGACCCAGTACTTC.